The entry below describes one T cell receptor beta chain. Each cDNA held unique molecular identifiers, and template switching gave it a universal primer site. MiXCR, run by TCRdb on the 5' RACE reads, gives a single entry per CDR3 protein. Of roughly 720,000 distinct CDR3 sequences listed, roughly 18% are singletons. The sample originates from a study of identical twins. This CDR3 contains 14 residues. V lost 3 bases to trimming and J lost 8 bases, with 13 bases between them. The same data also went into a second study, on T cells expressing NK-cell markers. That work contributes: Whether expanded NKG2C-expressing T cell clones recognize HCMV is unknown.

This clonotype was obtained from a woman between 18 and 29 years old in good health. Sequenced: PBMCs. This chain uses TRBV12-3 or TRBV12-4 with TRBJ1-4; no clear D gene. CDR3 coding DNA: TGTGCCAGCAGTTTCGGGCAAACTCGGGAAAAACTGTTTTTT. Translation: CASSFGQTREKLFF.